The next 5 T cell receptor beta chains were all read from a single sample in a study of cytomegalovirus exposure and HLA in healthy donors. PCR involved 60 Vbeta and 13 Jbeta primers. Sequenced by immunoSEQ multiplex PCR; TCRdb stores in-frame clones only, minus some. The sample has around 140,000 clones; approximately 78% are singletons. Sequencing input: PBMCs. The receptors stem from a woman aged 45-60 years in good health and CMV-seropositive.

In its sample, this clone was seen a few times. V usage is TRBV6-5 and J usage is TRBJ2-5, with 9 positions matching TRBD2. The CDR3 has 16 residues. V shed 2 bases, J shed 5 bases, and the junction held 9 bases outside the gene matches. The germline V gene has CDR1 MNHEY and CDR2 SVGAGI. The CDR3 loop is CASSYGGGGAGETQYF. CDR3 nucleotides: TGTGCCAGCAGTTACGGTGGCGGGGGGGCTGGGGAGACCCAGTACTTC.

The chain employs TRBV29-1 and TRBJ2-5; D unclear. Germline V gene data show CDR1 as SQVTM and CDR2 as ANQGSEA. The CDR3 length is 12 residues. Trimming removed 5 bases from V and 1 base from J, with 8 bases in between. CDR3 DNA: TGCAGCGTTCACAGAATCCAAGAGACCCAGTACTTC. Protein product: CSVHRIQETQYF.

The V gene is TRBV7-9, the J gene TRBJ2-1; 9 bases are a match to TRBD1. V was clipped by 1 base and J by 5 bases; unmatched bases: 3. The length of the CDR3 is 15 residues. The germline gives CDR1 SEHNR, CDR2 FQNEAQ (reference sequence). The CDR3 reads CASSLGDRAHNEQFF. CDR3 in DNA: TGTGCCAGCAGCTTAGGGGACAGGGCCCACAATGAGCAGTTCTTC.

The sample holds one count of this clone. The V call is TRBV19, the J call TRBJ2-7; D possibly corresponds to TRBD1 (5 bases). The CDR3 spans 13 residues. The germline V gene encodes CDR1 LNHDA and CDR2 SQIVND (reference sequence). Trimming stripped 4 bases from V and 9 bases from J, with 16 bases between. CDR3 DNA: TGTGCCAGTAGTACCAACTCAGGACACGGGCAGTACTTC. It is translated as CASSTNSGHGQYF.

The CDR3 coding sequence is TGCGCCAGTTCCAGGGTCCAAGAGACCCAGTACTTC. The encoded protein is CASSRVQETQYF. V is TRBV5-1 and J is TRBJ2-5, with D perhaps matching TRBD1 (5 bases). This CDR3 is built from 12 residues. Germline V gene lookup returns CDR1 SGHRS and CDR2 YFSETQ. The V and J ends lost 8 bases and 1 base respectively, with 9 bases between them.